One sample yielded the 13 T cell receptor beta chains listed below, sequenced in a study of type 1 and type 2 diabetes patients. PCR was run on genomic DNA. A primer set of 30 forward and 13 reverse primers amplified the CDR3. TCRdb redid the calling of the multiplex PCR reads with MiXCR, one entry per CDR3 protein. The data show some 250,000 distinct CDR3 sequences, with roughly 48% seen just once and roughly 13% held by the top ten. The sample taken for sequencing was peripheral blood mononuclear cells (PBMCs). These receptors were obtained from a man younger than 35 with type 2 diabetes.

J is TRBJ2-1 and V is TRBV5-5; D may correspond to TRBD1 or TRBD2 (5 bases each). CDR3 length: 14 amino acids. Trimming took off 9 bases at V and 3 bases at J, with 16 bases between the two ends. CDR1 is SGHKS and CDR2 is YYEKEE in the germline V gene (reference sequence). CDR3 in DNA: TGTGCCACCACTTGGGACGTGGGCTACAATGAGCAGTTCTTC. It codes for CATTWDVGYNEQFF.

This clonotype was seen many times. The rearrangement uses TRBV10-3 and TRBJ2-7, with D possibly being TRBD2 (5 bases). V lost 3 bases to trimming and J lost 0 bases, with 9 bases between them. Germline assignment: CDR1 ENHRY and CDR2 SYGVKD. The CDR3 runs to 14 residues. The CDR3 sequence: CAISDSGNSYEQYF. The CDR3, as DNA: TGTGCCATCAGTGATTCGGGGAACTCCTACGAGCAGTACTTC.

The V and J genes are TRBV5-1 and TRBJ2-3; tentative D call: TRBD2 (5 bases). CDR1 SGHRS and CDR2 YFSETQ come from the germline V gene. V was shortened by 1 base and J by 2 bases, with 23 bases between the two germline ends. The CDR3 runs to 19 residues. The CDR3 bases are TGCGCCAGCAGCTTGTTGGGTGGAGGTTCGGCGGGTACCACAGATACGCAGTATTTT. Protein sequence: CASSLLGGGSAGTTDTQYF.

CDR3 sequence reads: CASSFISNQPQHF. The CDR3 DNA follows: TGTGCCAGCAGTTTCATTAGCAATCAGCCCCAGCATTTT. The chain has TRBV12-3 or TRBV12-4 and TRBJ1-5; D is ambiguous. This CDR3 spans 13 amino acids. The V end lost 3 bases, the J end lost 0 bases, and 3 bases lay between the germline ends.

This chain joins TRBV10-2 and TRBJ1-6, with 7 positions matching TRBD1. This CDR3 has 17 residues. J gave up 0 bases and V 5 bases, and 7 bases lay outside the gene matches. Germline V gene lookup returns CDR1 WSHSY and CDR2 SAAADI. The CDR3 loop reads CASSYTGESSYNSPLHF. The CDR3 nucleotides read TGCGCCAGCAGTTATACAGGGGAGAGCTCCTATAATTCACCCCTCCACTTT.

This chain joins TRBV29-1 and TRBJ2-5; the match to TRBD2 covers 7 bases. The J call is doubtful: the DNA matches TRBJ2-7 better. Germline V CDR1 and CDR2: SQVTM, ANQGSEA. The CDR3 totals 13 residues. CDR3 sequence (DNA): TGCAGCGTTGAATATGGGGGGGGGGGCGAGCAGTACTTC. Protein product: CSVEYGGGGEQYF.

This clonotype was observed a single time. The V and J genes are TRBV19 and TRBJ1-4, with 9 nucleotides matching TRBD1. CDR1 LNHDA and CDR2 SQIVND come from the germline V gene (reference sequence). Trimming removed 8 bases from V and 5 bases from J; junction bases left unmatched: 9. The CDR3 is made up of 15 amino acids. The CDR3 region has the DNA TGTGCCAGTTCGCCATACAGGGGGCTAAATGAAAAACTGTTTTTT. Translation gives CASSPYRGLNEKLFF.

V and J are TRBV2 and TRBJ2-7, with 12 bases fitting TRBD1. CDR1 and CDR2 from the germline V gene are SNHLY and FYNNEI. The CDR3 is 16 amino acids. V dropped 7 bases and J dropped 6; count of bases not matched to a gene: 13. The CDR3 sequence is CASKFGVGQGASEQYF. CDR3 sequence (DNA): TGTGCCAGCAAGTTTGGCGTGGGACAGGGGGCGAGCGAGCAGTACTTC. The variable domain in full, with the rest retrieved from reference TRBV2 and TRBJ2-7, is EPEVTQTPSHQVTQMGQEVILRCVPISNHLYFYWYRQILGQKVEFLVSFYNNEISEKSEIFDDQFSVERPDGSNFTLKIRSTKLEDSAMYFCASKFGVGQGASEQYFGPGTRLTVT.

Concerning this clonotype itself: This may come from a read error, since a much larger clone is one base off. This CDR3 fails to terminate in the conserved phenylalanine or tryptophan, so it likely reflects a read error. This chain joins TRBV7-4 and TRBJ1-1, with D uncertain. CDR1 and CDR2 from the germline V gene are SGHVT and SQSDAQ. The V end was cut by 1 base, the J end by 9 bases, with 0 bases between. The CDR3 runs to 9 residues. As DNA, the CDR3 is TGTGCCAGCAGCTTAGAAGCTTTCCTT. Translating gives CASSLEAFL.

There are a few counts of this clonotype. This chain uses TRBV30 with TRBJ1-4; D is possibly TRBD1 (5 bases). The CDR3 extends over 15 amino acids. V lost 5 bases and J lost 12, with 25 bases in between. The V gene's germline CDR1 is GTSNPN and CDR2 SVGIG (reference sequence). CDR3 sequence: CAWDYRDRRPGELFF. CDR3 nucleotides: TGTGCCTGGGATTACCGGGACCGACGTCCGGGGGAACTGTTTTTT.

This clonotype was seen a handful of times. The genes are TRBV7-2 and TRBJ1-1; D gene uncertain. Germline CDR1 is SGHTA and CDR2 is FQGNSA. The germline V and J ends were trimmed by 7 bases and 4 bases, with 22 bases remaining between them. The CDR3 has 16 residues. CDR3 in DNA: TGTGCCAGCACCTACTACTATAGGCAGGCGGGCACTGAAGCTTTCTTT. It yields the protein CASTYYYRQAGTEAFF.

CDR3 protein: CASSLGTGGTEAFF. CDR3 DNA sequence: TGTGCCAGCAGCCTGGGGACAGGGGGCACTGAAGCTTTCTTT. The rearrangement joins TRBV9 to TRBJ1-1; 11 nucleotides align to TRBD1. Germline-derived CDR1 and CDR2 are SGDLS and YYNGEE. The CDR3 contains 14 residues. With 4 bases clipped from V and 4 bases from J, the junction kept 3 bases outside the gene matches.

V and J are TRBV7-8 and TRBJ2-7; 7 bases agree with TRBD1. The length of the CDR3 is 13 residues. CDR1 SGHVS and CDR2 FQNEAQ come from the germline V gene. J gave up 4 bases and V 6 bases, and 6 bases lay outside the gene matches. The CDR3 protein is CASRDRNGYEQYF. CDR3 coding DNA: TGTGCCAGCAGGGACAGGAACGGGTACGAGCAGTACTTC.